This TCR beta chain was sequenced during a study of blood T cells in healthy people across ages. The CDR3 consists of 14 residues. Per germline, CDR1 SEHNR and CDR2 FQNEAQ (reference sequence). The V end lost 11 bases, the J end lost 3 bases, and 16 bases lay between the germline ends. With a J-beta primer mix and a sample-barcoded 5' primer, a second PCR ran 7 to 11 cycles. TCRdb ran MiXCR on the 5' RACE reads and lists one entry per CDR3 protein. This table holds about 930,000 distinct CDR3 sequences, about 28% found once. This clonotype was counted at least ten times. Its antigen is not identified. The study's findings and limits: Among T cells, TCR beta diversity per million cells dropped roughly linearly as age rose.

These sequences were also reported in another study, on T cells of mothers and their children. From that paper: About six children, together with their three healthy Caucasian mothers, made up the donors. Second-PCR amplification with M1S added sample barcodes and 2-4 random nucleotides.

The gene calls are TRBV7-9 and TRBJ1-4, with unresolved D. What was sequenced was blood. The sequence came from a woman aged 40 to 55 in good health. In DNA, the CDR3 is TGTGCCGGAGGCCCGGGGTTGTCTAATGAAAAACTGTTTTTT. Its protein product is CAGGPGLSNEKLFF.